The following is a T cell receptor (beta chain) sequence with its context. Assay used: immunoSEQ multiplex PCR; TCRdb lists only in-frame clones, some missing. Of 200,000 to 300,000 clones in the sample, about 91% were seen once. This record belongs to a study of blood T cell repertoires in COVID-19. In the study overall: Collection of acute and convalescent COVID-19 samples took place in the United States, Italy and Spain.

The V gene's germline CDR1 is KGHSH and CDR2 LQKENI. The CDR3 has 13 amino acids. The junction had 5 bases not matched to a gene; V was cut back by 0 bases and J by 11 bases. Participants' own reports of clinical history determined their cohort assignment. V gene TRBV18 combines with J gene TRBJ1-1; TRBD1 agrees at 8 bases. The receptor comes from a woman in her thirties or forties with acute COVID-19. The sequencing sample was made of PBMCs or T cells enriched from blood (not recorded which). The CDR3 is CASSPPAGGSAFF. The CDR3 DNA reads as TGTGCCAGCTCACCACCGGCAGGGGGCTCGGCTTTCTTT.